This TCR beta chain came from a study of beta chain features in type 1 diabetes. On the study more broadly: No age, gender or cell yield differences were seen between patients and healthy donors.

A few counts support this clone. The antigen remains undetermined. Sequenced material consisted of expressed TCRB transcripts (all of the isolated RNA was reverse transcribed). Repertoires were generated with immunoSEQ multiplex PCR, while TCRdb's copy carries only in-frame clones and drops some. Of more than 250,000 clones in the sample, more than 13% were seen once. Findings and caveats of the study: In patients and controls equally, PCR might favor templates that are shorter. Among patients with Type 1 diabetes, TCRB CDR3s were moderately but significantly shorter in every one of the four CD4+ subsets. Comparison showed that naive, central memory and Treg TCRB repertoires appeared more similar among patients than among healthy donors. More deletions and fewer insertions at VDJ junctions were seen in type 1 diabetes patients.

The CDR3 runs 14 residues. CDR1 and CDR2 from the germline V gene are SGHRS and YFSETQ. V lost 4 bases to trimming and J lost 4 bases, with 15 bases between them. Sequencing was performed on naive CD4+ T cells from blood. This clonotype was obtained from a man between 25 and 39 years old with type 1 diabetes. The chain links TRBV5-1 to TRBJ2-7; D not certain. The DNA of the CDR3 is TGCGCCAGCAGCCCCGACGGGTGGAAGTACGAGCAGTACTTC. The encoded protein is CASSPDGWKYEQYF.